Presented here are 14 T cell receptor beta chains from one specimen sequenced in a study of cytomegalovirus exposure and HLA in healthy donors (dated by TCRdb to 2015 to 2018). Library method: the immunoSEQ multiplex PCR assay. Entries here come from immuneACCESS through TCRdb and include only in-frame sequences with V and J called. Some clones fail to appear in such tables; in the studies checked, an unresolved V gene covers under half of the shortfall, and the cause of the remainder is unknown. Counted in this sample were fewer than 250,000 clones; 75% to 90% of them appeared once. Together, the top ten hold around 15% of the sample. Source material: PBMCs. The receptors originated from a woman in her 30s in good health and CMV-seropositive.

The chain joins TRBV14 to TRBJ1-2; no firm D call. Trimming took off 2 bases at V and 2 bases at J, with 6 bases between the two ends. The CDR3 sequence is 13 residues long. Germline assignment: CDR1 SGHDN and CDR2 FVKESK. CDR3: CASSQSLNYGYTF. In nucleotides, the CDR3 is TGTGCCAGCAGCCAATCACTCAACTATGGCTACACCTTC.

The V gene is TRBV9, the J gene TRBJ2-7, with TRBD2 identical over 7 bases. Germline V lookup: CDR1 SGDLS, CDR2 YYNGEE. There are 14 residues in the CDR3. Germline trimming cut 6 bases from V and 7 bases from J; bases unmatched to any gene: 13. DNA for the CDR3: TGTGCCAGCACCCCCGGGGGAGGGGCTAGAGAGCAGTACTTC. Its protein is CASTPGGGAREQYF. Variable domain in full (rest from reference TRBV9 and TRBJ2-7): DSGVTQTPKHLITATGQRVTLRCSPRSGDLSVYWYQQSLDQGLQFLIQYYNGEERAKGNILERFSAQQFPDLHSELNLSSLELGDSALYFCASTPGGGAREQYFGPGTRLTVT.

The gene calls are TRBV27 and TRBJ1-2; D gene uncertain. The germline V gene has CDR1 MNHEY and CDR2 SMNVEV (reference sequence). The CDR3 loop spans 13 amino acids. V gave up 0 bases and J gave up 8 bases, with 10 bases separating them. The CDR3 bases are TGTGCCAGCAGTTTATCGGTCAGTGCGGGCTACACCTTC. It translates to CASSLSVSAGYTF.

This clone was counted between two and nine times. DNA for the CDR3: TGTGCCTGGAGTGTACGGCCAGGGACCTATGGCTACACCTTC. This gives the protein CAWSVRPGTYGYTF. The chain employs TRBV30 and TRBJ1-2; tentative D call: TRBD1 (5 bases). CDR1 GTSNPN and CDR2 SVGIG come from the germline V gene (reference sequence). CDR3 size: 14 residues. Trimming removed 0 bases from V and 4 bases from J, with 12 bases in between.

The chain couples TRBV7-3 to TRBJ1-1; D remains ambiguous. Germline V gives CDR1 SGHTA, CDR2 FQGTGA. This CDR3 spans 13 amino acids. Trimming removed 5 bases at V and 0 bases at J, with 7 bases between. CDR3 coding DNA: TGTGCCAGCAGCAGACCGTTGAACACTGAAGCTTTCTTT. This gives the protein CASSRPLNTEAFF.

This chain uses TRBV6-1 with TRBJ1-4; 8 bases agree with TRBD1. Germline loops: CDR1 MNHNS, CDR2 SASEGT. The CDR3 length is 18 residues. V dropped 2 bases and J dropped 0; count of bases not matched to a gene: 8. CDR3 in amino acids: CASSERVTTGATNEKLFF. The CDR3 DNA sequence: TGTGCCAGCAGTGAAAGAGTAACGACAGGGGCAACTAATGAAAAACTGTTTTTT.

The rearrangement joins TRBV7-9 to TRBJ2-7; D not certain. The CDR3 is 12 residues long. V lost 5 bases, J lost 5 bases, and 10 bases lay in between. The germline CDR1 and CDR2 sequences are SEHNR and FQNEAQ (reference sequence). The CDR3 sequence: CASSLKSDEQYF. CDR3 nucleotide sequence: TGTGCCAGCAGCCTAAAGTCGGACGAGCAGTACTTC. The full variable domain, with the rest looked up from reference TRBV7-9 and TRBJ2-7, is DTGVSQNPRHKITKRGQNVTFRCDPISEHNRLYWYRQTLGQGPEFLTYFQNEAQLEKSRLLSDRFSAERPKGSFSTLEIQRTEQGDSAMYLCASSLKSDEQYFGPGTRLTVT.

This clone was picked up a small number of times. V is TRBV5-1 and J is TRBJ2-3, with TRBD2 identical over 10 bases. The CDR3 consists of 18 residues. With V trimmed by 1 base and J by 0 bases, 8 bases remained unmatched. Germline CDR1 SGHRS, CDR2 YFSETQ. The CDR3, as DNA: TGCGCCAGCAGCTTGCTGGCTAGCGGGAGTCCCAGCACAGATACGCAGTATTTT. It is translated as CASSLLASGSPSTDTQYF. The variable domain in full, with the rest retrieved from reference TRBV5-1 and TRBJ2-3, is KAGVTQTPRYLIKTRGQQVTLSCSPISGHRSVSWYQQTPGQGLQFLFEYFSETQRNKGNFPGRFSGRQFSNSRSEMNVSTLELGDSALYLCASSLLASGSPSTDTQYFGPGTRLTVL.

The chain carries TRBV4-3 and TRBJ1-5, with unresolved D. Between the trimmed V and J ends, which lost 1 base and 2 bases, there was a span of 0 bases. This CDR3 contains 12 residues. Germline values: CDR1 LGHNA, CDR2 YSLEER. For the CDR3, the DNA is TGCGCCAGCAGCCAAGGCAATCAGCCCCAGCATTTT. Protein: CASSQGNQPQHF.

The CDR3 DNA sequence: TGTGCCAGCTCACCACCGAATTTCGTATACGAGCAGTACTTC. Translated: CASSPPNFVYEQYF. The chain recombines TRBV18 with TRBJ2-7; D call uncertain. This CDR3 spans 14 amino acids. The ends were cut back, 0 bases at V and 4 bases at J, with 10 bases in the middle. CDR1 KGHSH and CDR2 LQKENI come from the germline V gene.

The chain recombines TRBV30 with TRBJ1-2, with no clear D. This CDR3 contains 15 residues. V lost 1 base and J lost 1, with 13 bases in between. The germline CDR1 and CDR2 sequences are GTSNPN and SVGIG (reference sequence). The CDR3 DNA is TGTGCCTGGAGTGCCTCCCCGGGGAGTAACTATGGCTACACCTTC. Translation: CAWSASPGSNYGYTF.

Written as DNA, the CDR3 is TGTGCCAGCAGCCCTCGGGGTATCGATGAGCAGTTCTTC. This sequence encodes CASSPRGIDEQFF. This sequence joins TRBV7-9 and TRBJ2-1; possibly TRBD2 for D (5 bases). The CDR3 spans 13 residues. Germline CDR1 and CDR2: SEHNR and FQNEAQ (reference sequence). V lost 5 bases to trimming and J lost 8 bases, with 13 bases between them.

The rearrangement links TRBV30 to TRBJ1-1; D remains ambiguous. V shed 1 base and J shed 1 base, with 10 bases lying between them. CDR1 and CDR2 from the germline V gene are GTSNPN and SVGIG (reference sequence). The CDR3 totals 14 residues. CDR3 nucleotide sequence: TGTGCCTGGAGTGAAACCTGGGGGAACACTGAAGCTTTCTTT. Protein: CAWSETWGNTEAFF.

V usage is TRBV6-1 and J usage is TRBJ1-4; 9 bases fit TRBD1. V lost 4 bases and J lost 8; bases outside the gene matches: 8. CDR1 is MNHNS and CDR2 is SASEGT in the germline V gene. The CDR3 has 15 amino acids. The CDR3 region has the DNA TGTGCCAGCAGTGTGTCACAGGGGGCGGCGGAAAAACTGTTTTTT. It is translated as CASSVSQGAAEKLFF.